This entry is about one TCR beta chain. Antigen unknown. The study made its TRB cDNA libraries by 5' RACE, adding UMI labels. TCRdb reprocessed the 5' RACE reads; each CDR3 protein has one entry and no DNA is given. Seen in this sample are approximately 41,000 distinct CDR3 sequences; the ten most common clones hold roughly 14%. The sample is drawn from a study of CXCR3-negative and CXCR3-positive naive CD8 T cells. Study-wide findings and caveats: CXCR3 expression partially decreased after cryopreservation; most assays used fresh PBMCs.

The clonotype originates from a human donor in good health. Some clones in this sample may be carry-over from other donors' samples. Source material: memory CD8+ T cells from blood.

The chain's CDR3 is CSVEELAVYNEQFF. The chain joins TRBV29-1 to TRBJ2-1; TCRdb lists TRBD2, though no DNA is available to test this call. Germline V lookup: CDR1 SQVTM, CDR2 ANQGSEA. CDR3 size: 14 residues.